This TCR beta chain was identified in a study of T-cell reconstitution after alpha-beta-depleted transplantation in children. General study results and limits: Surviving recipient cells, namely T cells and thymic progenitors, were the source of high day-60 TCRbeta diversity in some patients. T-cell counts and diversity were attributed mostly to newly produced T cells one year after transplant.

This clonotype turned up a few times. The antigen is undetermined. Molecular barcoding with unique molecular identifiers was used for the TCRbeta library. TCRdb processed the PCR reads anew with MiXCR; each CDR3 protein has one entry. Among 250,000 to 300,000 distinct CDR3 sequences listed, 7.5% to 9% were seen once. V gave up 2 bases and J gave up 0 bases, with 8 bases separating them. Germline-derived CDR1 and CDR2 are SGHTA and FQGNSA. CDR3 length equals 15 residues. This receptor was obtained from a female patient aged 2 to 10 who had a stem cell transplant for Fanconi anemia, so the T cells may come from the graft donor. The chain combines TRBV7-2 with TRBJ2-1; no definite D call. The input for sequencing was peripheral blood, taken 360 days after TCRalphabeta/CD19-depleted stem cell transplant. The CDR3 sequence is CASSLRFSSYNEQFF. The DNA of the CDR3 is TGTGCCAGCAGCTTACGTTTCAGCTCCTACAATGAGCAGTTCTTC.